Below are 26 T cell receptor beta chains sequenced from a single sample in a study of neurological immune-mediated disorders (dated by TCRdb to between 2018 and 2021). The intended sense of this specimen's time point label: longitudinal time-point 2. Libraries came from 5' RACE. TCRdb names Illumina HiSeq 2500 as the instrument used. Using fastp at Q25 and MiXCR, TCRdb reprocessed the public reads and kept productive beta chains. Rows are unified per CDR3 protein, each entry keeping the most common DNA and genes. A total of roughly 48,000 distinct CDR3 sequences appear in this sample, about an eighth of them only once. The ten biggest clones cover 4.5% of the sample. Material for sequencing was PBMCs. Receptors originate from a male donor with HTLV-1-associated myelopathy (HAM/TSP).

This clonotype was counted at least ten times. The rearrangement links TRBV25-1 to TRBJ1-3; perhaps TRBD1 as D (5 bases). CDR3 length: 17 amino acids. Trimming removed 7 bases from V and 4 bases from J, with 23 bases in between. From germline, CDR1 is MGHDK and CDR2 SYGVNS. The CDR3 spells CASTAGGAVLGGNTIYF. Here the CDR3 DNA reads TGTGCCAGCACCGCCGGAGGGGCAGTATTAGGCGGAAACACCATATATTTT. Complete variable domain (other parts from reference TRBV25-1 and TRBJ1-3): EADIYQTPRYLVIGTGKKITLECSQTMGHDKMYWYQQDPGMELHLIHYSYGVNSTEKGDLSSESTVSRIRTEHFPLTLESARPSHTSQYLCASTAGGAVLGGNTIYFGEGSWLTVV.

This clonotype was counted ten times or more. The chain links TRBV29-1 to TRBJ2-1; D call uncertain. The germline gives CDR1 SQVTM, CDR2 ANQGSEA. The CDR3 has 13 residues. Trimming left V 4 bases short and J 7 bases short, with 14 bases between. The DNA of the CDR3 is TGCAGCGTTGTGTCATCCTCATGGAATGAGCAGTTCTTC. It translates to CSVVSSSWNEQFF.

At least ten counts were recorded for this clonotype. This rearrangement joins TRBV7-3 to TRBJ2-3; D perhaps matches TRBD2 (6 bases). Germline V gives CDR1 SGHTA, CDR2 FQGTGA. Trimming removed 5 bases at V and 2 bases at J, with 11 bases between. The CDR3 spans 14 residues. The CDR3 sequence is CASSPRDSTDTQYF. In nucleotides, the CDR3 is TGTGCCAGCAGCCCACGGGACTCCACAGATACGCAGTATTTT.

This clonotype was observed many times. This chain joins TRBV5-1 and TRBJ2-7, with 12 bases fitting TRBD1. The CDR3 loop spans 15 amino acids. V lost 4 bases, J lost 3 bases, and 5 bases stayed unmatched. CDR1 and CDR2 (germline): SGHRS, YFSETQ. CDR3 region: CASSAGTGGNYEQYF. CDR3 sequence (DNA): TGCGCCAGCAGCGCCGGGACAGGGGGCAACTACGAGCAGTACTTC.

This clonotype showed up many times. The chain links TRBV5-1 to TRBJ2-7, with 7 bases that match TRBD1. The CDR3 has 12 amino acids. CDR1 is SGHRS and CDR2 is YFSETQ in the germline V gene. With V trimmed by 5 bases and J by 3 bases, 2 bases remained unmatched. The CDR3 reads CASSAGGYEQYF. In DNA form, the CDR3 reads TGCGCCAGCAGTGCAGGGGGCTACGAGCAGTACTTC.

There are many counts of this clonotype. The CDR3 loop is CASSKIAGDTGELFF. CDR3 nucleotide sequence: TGTGCCAGCAGTAAAATAGCGGGGGACACCGGGGAGCTGTTTTTT. This chain links TRBV12-3 or TRBV12-4 with TRBJ2-2; 9 bases map to TRBD2. Losses at the gene ends were 5 bases for V and 3 bases for J; bases not matched to a gene: 4. The CDR3 loop spans 15 amino acids.

In its sample, this clonotype was seen many times. The rearrangement joins TRBV5-1 to TRBJ1-1, with TRBD1 identical over 12 bases. This CDR3 is 14 amino acids long. The germline CDR1 and CDR2 sequences are SGHRS and YFSETQ. The J segment lost 3 bases and the V segment lost 8 bases, leaving 5 bases of the junction unmatched. In DNA form, the CDR3 reads TGCGCCAGTAAGGGACAGGGGGCAGACACTGAAGCTTTCTTT. This codes for CASKGQGADTEAFF.

This clonotype was recorded many times. The chain uses TRBV28 and TRBJ2-2; a possible D gene is TRBD1 (5 bases). Germline V gene data show CDR1 as MDHEN and CDR2 as SYDVKM. The CDR3 spans 12 residues. V lost 3 bases, J lost 10 bases, and 9 bases lay in between. In DNA, the CDR3 is TGTGCCAGCAGTTTTAGCAGGGTGGAGCTGTTTTTT. Amino acids: CASSFSRVELFF. Full variable domain (rest looked up from reference TRBV28 and TRBJ2-2): DVKVTQSSRYLVKRTGEKVFLECVQDMDHENMFWYRQDPGLGLRLIYFSYDVKMKEKGDIPEGYSVSREKKERFSLILESASTNQTSMYLCASSFSRVELFFGEGSRLTVL.

This clonotype appeared many times. The CDR3 sequence is CASSWPGTKNGYTF. CDR3 nucleotide sequence: TGTGCCAGCAGCTGGCCGGGAACAAAGAATGGCTACACCTTC. The gene calls are TRBV5-6 and TRBJ1-2; D is uncertain. V gave up 3 bases and J gave up 6 bases, with 15 bases separating them. CDR3 length equals 14 residues. CDR1 is SGHDT and CDR2 is YYEEEE in the germline V gene. Full variable domain (rest looked up from reference TRBV5-6 and TRBJ1-2): DAGVTQSPTHLIKTRGQQVTLRCSPKSGHDTVSWYQQALGQGPQFIFQYYEEEERQRGNFPDRFSGHQFPNYSSELNVNALLLGDSALYLCASSWPGTKNGYTFGSGTRLTVV.

This clonotype was counted at least ten times. The V gene is TRBV28, the J gene TRBJ2-1; unclear D gene. The CDR3 has 13 residues. CDR1 and CDR2 from the germline V gene are MDHEN and SYDVKM. V lost 8 bases and J lost 5, with 13 bases in between. DNA for the CDR3: TGTGCCAGCGTTGGACCGGCTCACAATGAGCAGTTCTTC. This translates into CASVGPAHNEQFF.

This clonotype has ten or more counts. The gene calls are TRBV20-1 and TRBJ2-7; D unclear. The CDR3 consists of 15 residues. The V gene's germline CDR1 is DFQATT and CDR2 SNEGSKA (reference sequence). V was trimmed by 0 bases and J by 1 base, leaving 13 bases between them. The CDR3 bases are TGCAGTGCTAGAGATTGGTCCGACGAGTCCTACGAGCAGTACTTC. Amino acid sequence: CSARDWSDESYEQYF.

With regard to this clonotype: This CDR3 is missing its conserved last phenylalanine or tryptophan, likely due to a read error. This sequence joins TRBV5-6 and TRBJ1-1; 10 nucleotides line up with TRBD1. CDR1 is SGHDT and CDR2 is YYEEEE in the germline V gene. The CDR3 totals 15 residues. CDR3 protein: CAGSFGQGGGTEAFV. CDR3 bases: TGTGCCGGCAGCTTCGGACAGGGGGGAGGCACTGAAGCTTTCGTT.

This clonotype was seen at least ten times. The V call is TRBV6-2 or TRBV6-3, the J call TRBJ1-1; D is perhaps TRBD1 (6 bases). V was pared by 7 bases and J by 1 base, with 13 bases between. The CDR3 covers 14 residues. CDR1 and CDR2 from the germline V gene are MNHEY and SVGEGT. The CDR3 nucleotides are TGTGCCAGCATTGACCGACAGGAGAACACTGAAGCTTTCTTT. Residues: CASIDRQENTEAFF.

This clonotype was seen ten or more times. The chain's CDR3 is CSVEGASGDIDTQYF. CDR3 in DNA: TGCAGCGTCGAGGGGGCTAGCGGGGACATAGATACGCAGTATTTT. The chain recombines TRBV29-1 with TRBJ2-3; 9 positions match TRBD2. The CDR3 has 15 residues. The germline V gene has CDR1 SQVTM and CDR2 ANQGSEA. V dropped 6 bases and J dropped 5; count of bases not matched to a gene: 12.

This clonotype was seen at least ten times. The chain links TRBV7-8 to TRBJ1-6, with TRBD1 identical over 7 bases. Germline lookup yields CDR1 SGHVS and CDR2 FQNEAQ. V lost 6 bases, J lost 5 bases, and 7 bases stayed unmatched. This CDR3 region has 15 residues. The CDR3 loop is CASRKTGVDNSPLHF. CDR3 DNA sequence: TGTGCCAGCAGAAAAACAGGGGTAGATAATTCACCCCTCCACTTT.

This clonotype was counted many times. The chain has TRBV5-1 and TRBJ2-4; a possible D gene is TRBD2 (5 bases). The CDR3 covers 14 residues. The germline V gene encodes CDR1 SGHRS and CDR2 YFSETQ. Trimming left V 0 bases short and J 1 base short, with 5 bases between. The CDR3 here is CASSLGEAKNIQYF. DNA for the CDR3: TGCGCCAGCAGCTTGGGGGAGGCCAAAAACATTCAGTACTTC.

By share, this clonotype ranks as medium-sized. The rearrangement links TRBV20-1 to TRBJ1-5; 7 positions match TRBD1. This CDR3 is 13 amino acids long. Germline V CDR1 and CDR2: DFQATT, SNEGSKA (reference sequence). J lost 5 bases, V lost 6 bases, and 7 bases had no gene match. CDR3 protein: CSAARDRDQPQHF. For the CDR3, the DNA is TGCAGTGCGGCCCGGGACAGAGATCAGCCCCAGCATTTT.

This clonotype was observed at least ten times. This sequence joins TRBV4-1 and TRBJ1-1, with D perhaps TRBD1 (5 bases). Trimming took 1 base from V and 4 from J, leaving 13 bases between them. CDR3 length equals 15 residues. Germline-derived CDR1 and CDR2 are MGHRA and YSYEKL. CDR3 bases: TGCGCCAGCAGCCAAGCGAGTAGGGGTATCACTGAAGCTTTCTTT. Translation gives CASSQASRGITEAFF.

By sample fraction, this clonotype is medium-sized. The V call is TRBV20-1, the J call TRBJ1-2, with D perhaps matching TRBD1 (5 bases). The CDR3 sequence is 13 residues long. Germline lookup yields CDR1 DFQATT and CDR2 SNEGSKA (reference sequence). The CDR3 DNA reads as TGCACCCTCCCGGTGGGGGGAGACTATGGCTACACCTTC. Its protein product is CTLPVGGDYGYTF.

This clonotype was picked up many times. The rearrangement joins TRBV11-2 to TRBJ1-3; 9 nucleotides line up with TRBD1. The J segment lost 8 bases and the V segment lost 1 base, leaving 15 bases of the junction unmatched. From germline, CDR1 is SGHAT and CDR2 FQNNGV. The CDR3 runs 18 residues. CDR3 protein: CASSLGRGQGYPSDTIYF. The CDR3 coding sequence is TGTGCCAGCAGCTTAGGGCGGGGACAGGGATATCCATCAGACACCATATATTTT. Filled out from reference TRBV11-2 and TRBJ1-3, the complete variable domain reads EAGVAQSPRYKIIEKRQSVAFWCNPISGHATLYWYQQILGQGPKLLIQFQNNGVVDDSQLPKDRFSAERLKGVDSTLKIQPAKLEDSAVYLCASSLGRGQGYPSDTIYFGEGSWLTVV.

This clonotype was detected ten times or more. The rearrangement joins TRBV20-1 to TRBJ2-7; D call uncertain. V lost 0 bases and J lost 3, with 12 bases in between. The CDR3 spans 14 residues. Germline V gene data show CDR1 as DFQATT and CDR2 as SNEGSKA (reference sequence). This chain's CDR3 is CSARDLTASYEQYF. The CDR3 DNA is TGCAGTGCTAGAGATCTCACCGCTAGCTACGAGCAGTACTTC.

This clonotype was observed many times. The V call is TRBV9, the J call TRBJ2-7; D may be TRBD2 (6 bases). Trimming pared 4 bases from V and 6 bases from J, leaving 14 bases between. The length of the CDR3 is 13 residues. Germline V CDR1 and CDR2: SGDLS, YYNGEE. CDR3 in amino acids: CASSPPGGREQYF. In nucleotides, the CDR3 is TGTGCCAGCAGCCCCCCCGGGGGTCGCGAGCAGTACTTC.

This clonotype was seen many times. This chain joins TRBV2 and TRBJ1-5; no definite D call. The CDR3 length is 14 residues. Germline CDR1 SNHLY, CDR2 FYNNEI. Trimming stripped 7 bases from V and 0 bases from J, with 10 bases between. CDR3 residues: CASNGRYSNQPQHF. The CDR3, as DNA: TGTGCCAGCAATGGCAGATATAGCAATCAGCCCCAGCATTTT.

At least ten counts were recorded for this clonotype. This sequence joins TRBV7-6 and TRBJ1-5, with D uncertain. Germline CDR1 reads SGHVS; CDR2 reads FNYEAQ. This CDR3 contains 16 residues. The germline V and J ends were trimmed by 1 base and 7 bases, with 17 bases remaining between them. The CDR3, as DNA: TGTGCCAGCAGCTTAGGGAGTACGGTCCATGACCAGCCCCAGCATTTT. Residues: CASSLGSTVHDQPQHF.

This clonotype was observed at least ten times. The chain couples TRBV2 to TRBJ2-7; 7 positions match TRBD1. CDR1 and CDR2 (germline): SNHLY, FYNNEI. The CDR3 is 14 amino acids. Trimming removed 3 bases from V and 2 bases from J; junction bases left unmatched: 4. CDR3 protein: CASSEGTATYEQYF. The DNA for the CDR3 is TGTGCCAGCAGTGAGGGGACAGCGACCTACGAGCAGTACTTC.

This clonotype has at least ten counts. V usage is TRBV2 and J usage is TRBJ2-7; 15 bases fit TRBD2. The CDR3 extends over 14 amino acids. CDR1 and CDR2 from the germline V gene are SNHLY and FYNNEI. The trim removed 6 bases at V and 6 bases at J, leaving 3 bases unmatched. The CDR3 is CASRAGLAGGEQYF. CDR3 DNA sequence: TGTGCCAGCAGGGCGGGACTAGCGGGGGGCGAGCAGTACTTC.